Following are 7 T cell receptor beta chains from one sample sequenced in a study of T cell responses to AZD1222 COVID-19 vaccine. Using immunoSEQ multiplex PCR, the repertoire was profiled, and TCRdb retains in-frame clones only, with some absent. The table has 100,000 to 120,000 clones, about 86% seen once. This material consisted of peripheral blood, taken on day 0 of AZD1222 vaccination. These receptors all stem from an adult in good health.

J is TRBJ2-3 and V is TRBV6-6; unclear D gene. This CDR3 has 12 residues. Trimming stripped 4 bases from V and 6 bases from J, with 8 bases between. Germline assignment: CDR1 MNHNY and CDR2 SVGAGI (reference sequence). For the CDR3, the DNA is TGTGCCAGCAGTTTGAGAGAGGATACGCAGTATTTT. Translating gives CASSLREDTQYF.

The CDR3 DNA reads TGTGCCACCAGCAGAGGGAAACTAGCGGGGGGGACAGATACGCAGTATTTT. Translation: CATSRGKLAGGTDTQYF. The V and J genes are TRBV15 and TRBJ2-3; the match to TRBD2 covers 13 bases. V lost 1 base, J lost 3 bases, and 4 bases stayed unmatched. This CDR3 has 17 amino acids. From germline, CDR1 is LNHNV and CDR2 YYDKDF (reference sequence).

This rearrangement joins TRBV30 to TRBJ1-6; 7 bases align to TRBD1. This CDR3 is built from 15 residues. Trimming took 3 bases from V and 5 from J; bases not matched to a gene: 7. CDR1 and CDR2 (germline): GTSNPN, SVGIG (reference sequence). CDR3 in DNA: TGTGCCTGGAGGTACCCCGGGACAGATAATTCACCCCTCCACTTT. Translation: CAWRYPGTDNSPLHF.

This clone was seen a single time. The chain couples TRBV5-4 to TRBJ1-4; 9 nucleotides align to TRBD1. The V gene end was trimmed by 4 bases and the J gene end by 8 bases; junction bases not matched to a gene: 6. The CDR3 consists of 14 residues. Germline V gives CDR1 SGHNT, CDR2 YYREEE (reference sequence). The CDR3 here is CASSLQGAEEKLFF. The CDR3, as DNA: TGTGCCAGCAGCCTACAGGGGGCAGAAGAAAAACTGTTTTTT.

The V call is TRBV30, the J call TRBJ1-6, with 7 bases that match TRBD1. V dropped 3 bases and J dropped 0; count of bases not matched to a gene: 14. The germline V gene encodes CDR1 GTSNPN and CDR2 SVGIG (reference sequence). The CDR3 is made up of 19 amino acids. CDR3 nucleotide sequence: TGTGCCTGGAGCGATTACCGGGACAGCTACATCTCCTATAATTCACCCCTCCACTTT. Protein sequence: CAWSDYRDSYISYNSPLHF.

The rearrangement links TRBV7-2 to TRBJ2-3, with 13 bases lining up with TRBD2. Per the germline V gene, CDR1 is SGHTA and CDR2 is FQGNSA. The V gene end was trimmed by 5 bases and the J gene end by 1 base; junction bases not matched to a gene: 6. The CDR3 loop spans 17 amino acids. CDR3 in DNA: TGTGCCAGCAGCCTAAGGGGACTAGCGGGGCGCACAGATACGCAGTATTTT. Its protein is CASSLRGLAGRTDTQYF.

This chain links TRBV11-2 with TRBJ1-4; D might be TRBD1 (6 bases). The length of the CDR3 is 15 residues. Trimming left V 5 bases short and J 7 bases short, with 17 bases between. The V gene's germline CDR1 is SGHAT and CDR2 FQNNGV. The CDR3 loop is CASSTGWGAGEKLFF. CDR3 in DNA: TGTGCCAGCAGCACCGGTTGGGGGGCCGGTGAAAAACTGTTTTTT.